These T cell receptor beta chains were read from a single sample in a study of tumor and adjacent non-tumor tissue in lung cancer. TCRdb passed the multiplex PCR reads through MiXCR, listing each CDR3 protein once. Of roughly 93,000 distinct CDR3 sequences in the sample, 65% to 75% were seen once. What was sequenced was lung tumor tissue. All receptors come from a man aged 60 to 75 with non-small cell lung cancer. The CDR3 runs from the conserved cysteine through the conserved F or W. D genes are given only for firm matches. Part of the rows lack a size; the others show once, few, many or a class for expanded clones.

j_gene: TRBJ2-1; v_gene: TRBV5-4; abundance: -; d_gene: TRBD2; CDR3nt: TGTGACAGCAGCTTGTACCGGGGGGGCCCACGCAATGAGCAGTTCTTC; CDR3aa: CDSSLYRGGPRNEQFF
j_gene: TRBJ2-3; v_gene: TRBV6-5; abundance: once; d_gene: TRBD1; CDR3nt: TGTGCCAGCAGTTACGGGACAGTACGCACAGATTTGCAGTATTTT; CDR3aa: CASSYGTVRTDLQYF
j_gene: TRBJ2-7; v_gene: TRBV20-1; abundance: -; d_gene: -; CDR3nt: TGCAGTGCTATTTTTGGGGTTGGGCACTACGAGCAGTACTTC; CDR3aa: CSAIFGVGHYEQYF
j_gene: TRBJ2-5; v_gene: TRBV6-5; abundance: -; d_gene: TRBD2; CDR3nt: TGTGCCAGCAGTTACTCAGCGGGGTTGGAGACCCATTACTTC; CDR3aa: CASSYSAGLETHYF
j_gene: TRBJ2-5; v_gene: TRBV5-6; abundance: once; d_gene: -; CDR3nt: TGTGCCAGCAGTCCTTTGATGCCCCAACAGACCCAGTATTTC; CDR3aa: CASSPLMPQQTQYF
j_gene: TRBJ1-5; v_gene: TRBV4-2; abundance: -; d_gene: -; CDR3nt: TGTGCCAGCAGCCAAGACGGTGGGCAACCCCAGCATTTT; CDR3aa: CASSQDGGQPQHF
j_gene: TRBJ2-2; v_gene: TRBV6-5; abundance: -; d_gene: -; CDR3nt: TGTGCCAGCACCATAGGAGTGCCAGGGGCGAACACCGGGGAGCTGTCTTTT; CDR3aa: CASTIGVPGANTGELSF
j_gene: TRBJ1-5; v_gene: TRBV20-1; abundance: -; d_gene: -; CDR3nt: TGTAGTGTAATGGAGGGGTATGGCAATCAGCCCCAGCATTTT; CDR3aa: CSVMEGYGNQPQHF
j_gene: TRBJ2-7; v_gene: TRBV6-5; abundance: -; d_gene: -; CDR3nt: TGTGCCAGCAGTTCGCCCGAAGTCATCGAGAAGTACTTC; CDR3aa: CASSSPEVIEKYF
j_gene: TRBJ2-1; v_gene: TRBV4-2; abundance: -; d_gene: -; CDR3nt: TGTGCCAGCGGGCGGAGGATAAATGAGCAGTTCTTC; CDR3aa: CASGRRINEQFF
j_gene: TRBJ2-1; v_gene: TRBV11-1; abundance: -; d_gene: TRBD1; CDR3nt: TGTGTCAGCAGTTCTCCCGGGACAGTATACGATGAGCAGTTCTTC; CDR3aa: CVSSSPGTVYDEQFF
j_gene: TRBJ2-3; v_gene: TRBV6-2/TRBV6-3; abundance: -; d_gene: TRBD2; CDR3nt: TGTGCGACCTCTGGCGGGAGTGCTGAGACAGATACACAGTATTTT; CDR3aa: CATSGGSAETDTQYF
j_gene: TRBJ2-3; v_gene: TRBV19; abundance: -; d_gene: -; CDR3nt: TGTGCCAGTAGTATTTGGATAGGGGGGGGAGCAGATACGCAGTATTTT; CDR3aa: CASSIWIGGGADTQYF
j_gene: TRBJ2-2; v_gene: TRBV6-2/TRBV6-3; abundance: -; d_gene: TRBD2; CDR3nt: TGTGCCACTCACGTACTAGCGAGGACCGGGGAGCTGTTTTTT; CDR3aa: CATHVLARTGELFF
j_gene: TRBJ2-1; v_gene: TRBV12-3/TRBV12-4; abundance: -; d_gene: -; CDR3nt: TGTGCCAGCAGTTTTTCTAGGGGCCGTCGTTACAATGAGCAGTTCTTC; CDR3aa: CASSFSRGRRYNEQFF
j_gene: TRBJ2-7; v_gene: TRBV6-2/TRBV6-3; abundance: -; d_gene: TRBD2; CDR3nt: TGTGCTAGCAACATCGGACTAGCCTACGAGCAGTACTTC; CDR3aa: CASNIGLAYEQYF
j_gene: TRBJ1-2; v_gene: TRBV5-4; abundance: once; d_gene: -; CDR3nt: TGTGCCAGCAGCTTGGGGCCCTTAGAGGGGACCTTTAACTATGGCAACACCTTC; CDR3aa: CASSLGPLEGTFNYGNTF
j_gene: TRBJ1-2; v_gene: TRBV6-1; abundance: -; d_gene: -; CDR3nt: TGTGCCAGCAGTCCACAGGGTTCTGGCTACACCTTC; CDR3aa: CASSPQGSGYTF
j_gene: TRBJ1-1; v_gene: TRBV11-2; abundance: -; d_gene: -; CDR3nt: TGTGCCAGCAGCTTAATGTCGGGGGACTCTGAAGCTTTCTTT; CDR3aa: CASSLMSGDSEAFF
j_gene: TRBJ2-2; v_gene: TRBV6-2/TRBV6-3; abundance: once; d_gene: -; CDR3nt: TGTGCCAGCAATTACTCGGACACCGGGGAGCTGTCTTTT; CDR3aa: CASNYSDTGELSF
j_gene: TRBJ2-7; v_gene: TRBV29-1; abundance: -; d_gene: -; CDR3nt: -; CDR3aa: CSVATGSYEQYF
j_gene: TRBJ1-1; v_gene: TRBV12-3/TRBV12-4; abundance: -; d_gene: TRBD1; CDR3nt: TGTGCCCGCAGGCACGACAGGGTCCAGGGAACTGAATCTTTCTTT; CDR3aa: CARRHDRVQGTESFF
j_gene: TRBJ1-2; v_gene: TRBV12-3/TRBV12-4; abundance: many; d_gene: -; CDR3nt: TGTGCCAGCAGGCCCGGGGCGAGGGCTATTGGCTACACCTTC; CDR3aa: CASRPGARAIGYTF
j_gene: TRBJ2-7; v_gene: TRBV6-2/TRBV6-3; abundance: once; d_gene: -; CDR3nt: TGTGCCAGCAGTTACTCACCAACATCCTACGAGCAGTACTTC; CDR3aa: CASSYSPTSYEQYF
j_gene: TRBJ1-3; v_gene: TRBV7-9; abundance: -; d_gene: -; CDR3nt: TGTGCCAGCAGTCATGGGATAGGAAACACCATATATTTT; CDR3aa: CASSHGIGNTIYF
j_gene: TRBJ2-5; v_gene: TRBV5-1; abundance: few; d_gene: TRBD2; CDR3nt: TGCGCCAGCAGCTTGGGTCGGACTAGCGGACAAGAGACCCAGTACTTC; CDR3aa: CASSLGRTSGQETQYF
j_gene: TRBJ2-3; v_gene: TRBV11-1; abundance: -; d_gene: -; CDR3nt: TGTGCCAGTAGCTTGGCCGGGATACTGTCGGATACGCAGTATTTT; CDR3aa: CASSLAGILSDTQYF
j_gene: TRBJ2-7; v_gene: TRBV5-1; abundance: many; d_gene: TRBD1; CDR3nt: TGCGCCAGCAGCTTAACAGGGGACTACGAGCAGTACTTC; CDR3aa: CASSLTGDYEQYF
j_gene: TRBJ1-4; v_gene: TRBV4-1; abundance: -; d_gene: -; CDR3nt: TGCGCCAGGAGCCAAGTTGGGGGTAATAATGAAAAACTGTTTTTT; CDR3aa: CARSQVGGNNEKLFF
j_gene: TRBJ2-3; v_gene: TRBV12-3/TRBV12-4; abundance: -; d_gene: -; CDR3nt: TGTGCCAGCAGTGCGTCAGGACCAGATACGCAGTATTTT; CDR3aa: CASSASGPDTQYF
j_gene: TRBJ2-2; v_gene: TRBV5-6; abundance: -; d_gene: -; CDR3nt: TGTATCAGCAGCTTCCCGACGGGTCCTGGGGGAACCGGGGAGCTGTTTTTT; CDR3aa: CISSFPTGPGGTGELFF
j_gene: TRBJ2-2; v_gene: TRBV4-1; abundance: -; d_gene: -; CDR3nt: TGCGCCAGCAGTTTCGGCGGGCTGAACACCTGGGAGCTATTTTTT; CDR3aa: CASSFGGLNTWELFF
j_gene: TRBJ1-2; v_gene: TRBV29-1; abundance: -; d_gene: -; CDR3nt: TGCAGCGTTGAGGGCAGTTTTCCTAACTATGGCTACACCTTT; CDR3aa: CSVEGSFPNYGYTF
j_gene: TRBJ1-4; v_gene: TRBV2; abundance: -; d_gene: -; CDR3nt: TGTGTCAGTGAAGACAGCGGAGGTGAAAAACTGTTTTTT; CDR3aa: CVSEDSGGEKLFF
j_gene: TRBJ2-7; v_gene: TRBV6-2/TRBV6-3; abundance: -; d_gene: -; CDR3nt: TGTTCCAGCAGGGGATCACAGGCTTCCCACTACGAGCAGTACTTC; CDR3aa: CSSRGSQASHYEQYF
j_gene: TRBJ2-7; v_gene: TRBV12-3/TRBV12-4; abundance: many; d_gene: TRBD2; CDR3nt: TGTGCCAGCAGTTTAGGGGTAGCGGGAGCCGGCGAGCAGTACTTC; CDR3aa: CASSLGVAGAGEQYF
j_gene: TRBJ2-1; v_gene: TRBV12-3/TRBV12-4; abundance: -; d_gene: -; CDR3nt: TGTGGCAGCCGGGGGGCGAGAGAAGGTGATGAGCAGTTCTTC; CDR3aa: CGSRGAREGDEQFF
j_gene: TRBJ2-1; v_gene: TRBV4-2; abundance: -; d_gene: -; CDR3nt: TGTGCCAACAGCTCAGGATTTGAGCAGTTCTTC; CDR3aa: CANSSGFEQFF
j_gene: TRBJ2-5; v_gene: TRBV28; abundance: -; d_gene: TRBD2; CDR3nt: TGTGCCTGCAGTAGCGGGGGGTTGACGGAAGGAGGGGAGACCCAGTACTTC; CDR3aa: CACSSGGLTEGGETQYF
j_gene: TRBJ2-3; v_gene: TRBV29-1; abundance: -; d_gene: -; CDR3nt: TGCAGCATTGATTGGCAGGAGACAGATACGCAGTATTTT; CDR3aa: CSIDWQETDTQYF
j_gene: TRBJ2-2; v_gene: TRBV20-1; abundance: many; d_gene: TRBD2; CDR3nt: TGCAGTGCTAAGACTAGCGGGATTCAGAGTAGAAGCGGGGAGCTGTTTTTT; CDR3aa: CSAKTSGIQSRSGELFF
j_gene: TRBJ2-4; v_gene: TRBV6-2/TRBV6-3; abundance: many; d_gene: -; CDR3nt: TGTGCCAGCAGCCTCCCCCGGGACTCAAACATTCAGTACTTC; CDR3aa: CASSLPRDSNIQYF
j_gene: TRBJ2-7; v_gene: TRBV7-8; abundance: -; d_gene: -; CDR3nt: TGTGCCAGCAGCCTTTCTAGCAGGAGGATGAACGAGCAGTGCTTC; CDR3aa: CASSLSSRRMNEQCF
j_gene: TRBJ2-5; v_gene: TRBV20-1; abundance: -; d_gene: TRBD1; CDR3nt: TGCAGTGCCAGAGTCCCGGGACAGAGGGGGTTAGAGACCCAGTACTTC; CDR3aa: CSARVPGQRGLETQYF
j_gene: TRBJ2-5; v_gene: TRBV12-5; abundance: many; d_gene: -; CDR3nt: TGTGCTAGTGGTTCGGCCGGGACACCCCAAGAGACCCAGTACTTC; CDR3aa: CASGSAGTPQETQYF
j_gene: TRBJ2-2; v_gene: TRBV5-6; abundance: many; d_gene: TRBD2; CDR3nt: TGTGCCAGCAGCTTGGTAGCGGGGTCCGGGGAGCTGTTTTTT; CDR3aa: CASSLVAGSGELFF
j_gene: TRBJ1-2; v_gene: TRBV29-1; abundance: -; d_gene: -; CDR3nt: TGCAGCATTGAAGGGCCAGGCCTTTTATCCAACTATGGCTACACCTTC; CDR3aa: CSIEGPGLLSNYGYTF
j_gene: TRBJ2-7; v_gene: TRBV11-3; abundance: -; d_gene: TRBD2; CDR3nt: TGTCCCAGAAGGAGGGCTAGCGGGAGCTCCTGCGAGCAGTACTTC; CDR3aa: CPRRRASGSSCEQYF
j_gene: TRBJ1-2; v_gene: TRBV20-1; abundance: -; d_gene: -; CDR3nt: TGCAGTGCCCCGATTGCTAACTATGGCTACACCTTC; CDR3aa: CSAPIANYGYTF
j_gene: TRBJ2-5; v_gene: TRBV11-2; abundance: -; d_gene: -; CDR3nt: TGTGCCAGCAGCTTAGGAGGGCCGGTTCAAGGGACCCAGTACTTC; CDR3aa: CASSLGGPVQGTQYF
j_gene: TRBJ2-1; v_gene: TRBV29-1; abundance: -; d_gene: -; CDR3nt: TGCAGCGTTGAGGTCAGGACCAGTGAGCAATTCTTC; CDR3aa: CSVEVRTSEQFF
j_gene: TRBJ1-4; v_gene: TRBV20-1; abundance: -; d_gene: -; CDR3nt: TGCAGTGTTCCAGGCGAAAAACTGTTTTTT; CDR3aa: CSVPGEKLFF
j_gene: TRBJ1-1; v_gene: TRBV29-1; abundance: -; d_gene: -; CDR3nt: TGCAGCGTTCTACATGTTGGGAACACTGAAGCTTTCTTT; CDR3aa: CSVLHVGNTEAFF